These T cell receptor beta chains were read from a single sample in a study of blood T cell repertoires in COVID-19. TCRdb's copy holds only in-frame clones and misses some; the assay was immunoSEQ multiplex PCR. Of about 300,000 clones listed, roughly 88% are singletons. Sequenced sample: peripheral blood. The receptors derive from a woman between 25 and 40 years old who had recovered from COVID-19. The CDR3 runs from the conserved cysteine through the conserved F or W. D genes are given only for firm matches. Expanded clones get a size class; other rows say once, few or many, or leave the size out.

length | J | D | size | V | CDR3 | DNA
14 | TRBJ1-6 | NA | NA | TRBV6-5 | CASSRTSQRISLHF | TGTGCCAGCAGCCGGACTTCCCAGCGGATTTCCCTCCACTTT
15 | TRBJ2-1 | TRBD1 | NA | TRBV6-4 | CASRPTGGRDNEQFF | TGTGCCAGCAGACCCACAGGGGGCCGAGACAATGAGCAGTTCTTC
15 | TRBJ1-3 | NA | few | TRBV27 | CASSLDGVNGNTIYF | TGTGCCAGCAGCTTAGACGGGGTAAATGGAAACACCATATATTTT
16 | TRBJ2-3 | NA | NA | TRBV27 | CASSLSDPRAADTQYF | TGTGCCAGCAGTTTATCGGACCCGCGAGCGGCAGATACGCAGTATTTT
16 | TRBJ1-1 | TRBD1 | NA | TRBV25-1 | CASSEGQGGGLGEAFF | TGTGCCAGCAGTGAGGGACAGGGTGGGGGACTGGGTGAAGCTTTCTTT
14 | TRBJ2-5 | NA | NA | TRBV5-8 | CASSLGQFQETQYF | TGTGCCAGCAGCTTGGGACAGTTTCAAGAGACCCAGTACTTC
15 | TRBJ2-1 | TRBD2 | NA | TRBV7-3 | CASSLGLVGNYEQFF | TGTGCCAGCAGCTTGGGACTAGTGGGTAACTATGAGCAGTTCTTC
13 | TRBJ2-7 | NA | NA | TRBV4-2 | CASSQDRTYEQYF | TGTGCCAGCAGCCAAGATAGAACCTACGAGCAGTACTTC
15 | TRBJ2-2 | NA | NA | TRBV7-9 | CASTPSGREDGELFF | TGTGCCAGCACCCCCTCGGGCAGGGAGGACGGGGAGCTGTTTTTT
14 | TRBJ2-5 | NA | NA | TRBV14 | CASSQAGSPETQYF | TGTGCCAGCAGCCAAGCCGGGAGCCCAGAGACCCAGTACTTC
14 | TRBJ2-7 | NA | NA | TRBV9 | CASSVGTAAYEQYF | TGTGCCAGCAGCGTAGGGACTGCCGCCTACGAGCAGTACTTC
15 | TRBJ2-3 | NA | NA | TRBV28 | CASSLIQQNTDTQYF | TGTGCCAGCAGTTTAATACAGCAAAACACAGATACGCAGTATTTT